Each of the 10 T cell receptor beta chains below was sequenced from the same sample in a study of blood T cell repertoires in COVID-19. TCRdb keeps only in-frame clones here, not all; method: immunoSEQ multiplex PCR. The profile shows 200,000 or so clones, around 90% of them singletons. Sequencing was performed on PBMCs or T cells enriched from blood (not recorded which). The receptors stem from a young woman who had recovered from COVID-19.

V is TRBV3-1 (or the pseudogene TRBV3-2) and J is TRBJ1-5, with 7 bases fitting TRBD1. Germline lookup yields CDR1 LGHDT and CDR2 YNNKEL (reference sequence). The J segment lost 7 bases and the V segment lost 1 base, leaving 7 bases of the junction unmatched. The CDR3 runs to 15 residues. The CDR3 sequence is CASSQGDRDSQPQHF. The CDR3 bases are TGTGCCAGCAGCCAAGGCGACAGGGACAGCCAGCCCCAGCATTTT.

The chain recombines TRBV2 with TRBJ2-1; unclear D gene. The CDR3 spans 13 residues. The germline V and J ends were trimmed by 4 bases and 4 bases, with 8 bases remaining between them. Germline CDR1 and CDR2: SNHLY and FYNNEI. CDR3 sequence: CASSADSYNEQFF. The DNA for the CDR3 is TGTGCCAGCAGTGCCGACTCTTACAATGAGCAGTTCTTC.

This chain connects TRBV30 to TRBJ1-1, with D perhaps TRBD1 (5 bases). Trimming stripped 1 base from V and 6 bases from J, with 9 bases between. Germline V gives CDR1 GTSNPN, CDR2 SVGIG (reference sequence). This CDR3 spans 12 amino acids. The CDR3 protein is CAWSGGIAEAFF. The CDR3 DNA is TGTGCCTGGAGTGGGGGCATTGCTGAAGCTTTCTTT.

This chain uses TRBV29-1 with TRBJ2-1; a weak D match, TRBD1 (5 bases). CDR3 length: 14 amino acids. The V end lost 6 bases, the J end lost 4 bases, and 16 bases lay between the germline ends. The V gene's germline CDR1 is SQVTM and CDR2 ANQGSEA. Here the CDR3 DNA reads TGCAGCGTCCGAGGCAGGGATTTTTACAATGAGCAGTTCTTC. It encodes CSVRGRDFYNEQFF.

This sequence joins TRBV7-9 and TRBJ2-7, with 8 bases fitting TRBD1. The ends lost 4 bases at V and 2 bases at J; junction bases unmatched: 4. Per germline, CDR1 SEHNR and CDR2 FQNEAQ (reference sequence). This CDR3 contains 14 residues. CDR3 protein: CASSSYRGTYEQYF. Here the CDR3 DNA reads TGTGCCAGCAGCTCGTACAGGGGGACCTACGAGCAGTACTTC.

V usage is TRBV6-6 and J usage is TRBJ1-6; TRBD1 matches 7 bases. The CDR3 extends over 18 amino acids. The germline V gene encodes CDR1 MNHNY and CDR2 SVGAGI (reference sequence). The junction had 21 bases not matched to a gene; V was cut back by 5 bases and J by 11 bases. The CDR3 nucleotides are TGTGCCAGCAGTCCTTCAAACCTCGGGACAGTCATCCTGCCACCCCTCCACTTT. This codes for CASSPSNLGTVILPPLHF.

The rearrangement uses TRBV5-1 and TRBJ2-7; TRBD2 matches at 12 bases. The CDR3 runs 14 residues. The J segment lost 4 bases and the V segment lost 6 bases, leaving 5 bases of the junction unmatched. CDR1 and CDR2 (germline): SGHRS, YFSETQ. The CDR3: CASTLAGGVYEQYF. CDR3 sequence (DNA): TGCGCCAGCACCCTAGCGGGGGGGGTATACGAGCAGTACTTC.

The chain employs TRBV30 and TRBJ1-6, with 7 bases aligning to TRBD1. The CDR3 sequence is 14 residues long. CDR1 is GTSNPN, CDR2 SVGIG, per germline (reference sequence). The ends lost 4 bases at V and 0 bases at J; junction bases unmatched: 0. The CDR3 nucleotides read TGTGCCTGGACAGGGGGCTCCTATAATTCACCCCTCCACTTT. This translates into CAWTGGSYNSPLHF.

This rearrangement joins TRBV9 to TRBJ2-3; 9 bases agree with TRBD1. CDR1 is SGDLS, CDR2 YYNGEE, per germline. After removal of 5 bases from V and 4 bases from J, the junction contained 8 bases not matched to a gene. There are 15 residues in the CDR3. DNA for the CDR3: TGTGCCAGCAGTCAGACAGGGGGTTTTTCAGATACGCAGTATTTT. Translation: CASSQTGGFSDTQYF. Together with reference TRBV9 and TRBJ2-3, the CDR3 gives the full variable domain: DSGVTQTPKHLITATGQRVTLRCSPRSGDLSVYWYQQSLDQGLQFLIQYYNGEERAKGNILERFSAQQFPDLHSELNLSSLELGDSALYFCASSQTGGFSDTQYFGPGTRLTVL.

The CDR3 sequence is CASTVLIRGYEQYF. The CDR3 DNA follows: TGTGCCAGCACTGTTCTGATAAGGGGTTACGAGCAGTACTTC. The rearrangement joins TRBV6-5 to TRBJ2-7, with D perhaps matching TRBD1 (5 bases). Per germline, CDR1 MNHEY and CDR2 SVGAGI. The CDR3 consists of 14 residues. With 7 bases removed from V and 4 bases from J, the gap between germline ends came to 17 bases.